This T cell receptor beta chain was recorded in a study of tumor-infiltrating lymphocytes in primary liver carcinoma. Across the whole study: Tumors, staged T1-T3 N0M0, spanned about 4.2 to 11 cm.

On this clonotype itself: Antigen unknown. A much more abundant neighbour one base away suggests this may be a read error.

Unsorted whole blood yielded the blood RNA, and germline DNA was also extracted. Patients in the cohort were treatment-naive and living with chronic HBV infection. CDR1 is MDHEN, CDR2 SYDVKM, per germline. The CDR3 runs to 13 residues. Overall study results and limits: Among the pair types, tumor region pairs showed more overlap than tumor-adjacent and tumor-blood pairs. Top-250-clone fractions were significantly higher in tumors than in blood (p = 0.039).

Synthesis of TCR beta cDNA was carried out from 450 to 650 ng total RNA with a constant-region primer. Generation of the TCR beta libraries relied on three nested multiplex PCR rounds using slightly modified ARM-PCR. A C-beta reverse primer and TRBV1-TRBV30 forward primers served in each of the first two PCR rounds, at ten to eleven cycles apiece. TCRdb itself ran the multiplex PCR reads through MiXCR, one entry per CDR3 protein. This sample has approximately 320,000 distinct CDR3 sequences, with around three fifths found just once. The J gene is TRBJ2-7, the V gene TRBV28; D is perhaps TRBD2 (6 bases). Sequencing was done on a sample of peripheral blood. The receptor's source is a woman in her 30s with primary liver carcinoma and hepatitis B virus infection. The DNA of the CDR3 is TGTACCAGCAGGGACGAGCGGGTACGAGGGCAGTACTTC. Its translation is CTSRDERVRGQYF.